This T cell receptor (beta chain) comes out of a study of cytomegalovirus exposure and HLA in healthy donors. Study-wide results and limits: With high specificity and sensitivity, the classifier reportedly diagnosed cytomegalovirus status. There were some public TCRs occurring in many donors, but most TCR sequences were rare. A list of approximately 150 TCR beta chains associated with cytomegalovirus was given. In a later analysis, first-cohort TCR clusters were found to tend to co-occur in the roughly 120 validation repertoires.

Concerning this clone: Its antigen is unknown.

Method: immunoSEQ multiplex PCR; TCRdb's copy keeps in-frame clones and lacks some. The sample records more than 55,000 clones, over 75% being singletons. Deletions cut 4 bases from V and 0 bases from J, with 17 bases between. The CDR3 extends over 17 amino acids. The germline CDR1 and CDR2 sequences are SGHRS and YFSETQ. The receptor was isolated from a man in his late teens or twenties in good health and CMV-seronegative. The rearrangement joins TRBV5-1 to TRBJ2-1; the D gene is possibly TRBD2 (6 bases). Sequencing used PBMCs. CDR3 bases: TGCGCCAGCAGCGCCTCTAGCGTCCAGAGCTCCTACAATGAGCAGTTCTTC. Encoded protein: CASSASSVQSSYNEQFF.